The 3 T cell receptor beta chains below were found in one sample sequenced in a study of blood T cells in healthy people across ages. It was with a sample-barcoded 5' primer and a J-beta primer mix that a second PCR of roughly 7 to 12 cycles was run. TCRdb re-called the 5' RACE reads with MiXCR, one entry per CDR3 protein. The table lists around 990,000 distinct CDR3 sequences, roughly two fifths of them singletons, with roughly 14% in the top ten. Sequencing input: blood. The receptor source for this set is a man between 18 and 29 years old in good health.

The CDR3 DNA reads TGTGCCAGCAGCCCTGTGGGGGGGGAGCCTTTGGGGACTGAAGCTTTCTTT. This encodes CASSPVGGEPLGTEAFF. The chain couples TRBV7-2 to TRBJ1-1; D might be TRBD1 (5 bases). The CDR3 totals 17 residues. Trimming shortened V by 5 bases and J by 5 bases, and 24 bases separated the two germline ends. Looked up from germline, CDR1 is SGHTA and CDR2 is FQGNSA.

V is TRBV12-3 or TRBV12-4 and J is TRBJ1-5; no clear D. The CDR3 runs 13 residues. V was cut by 3 bases and J by 5 bases, with 8 bases left in between. CDR3 loop: CASSFGDYQPQHF. The DNA for the CDR3 is TGTGCCAGCAGTTTTGGAGATTATCAGCCCCAGCATTTT.

This clonotype has only a few counts. The chain has TRBV9 and TRBJ1-2; D not resolved. In germline, CDR1 is SGDLS, CDR2 YYNGEE. The V gene lost 2 bases and the J gene lost 5 bases, with 13 bases spanning the gap. The CDR3 totals 14 residues. The CDR3 DNA reads TGTGCCAGCAGCGTCACCGTGGCGGCTTATGGCTACACCTTC. The encoded protein is CASSVTVAAYGYTF.